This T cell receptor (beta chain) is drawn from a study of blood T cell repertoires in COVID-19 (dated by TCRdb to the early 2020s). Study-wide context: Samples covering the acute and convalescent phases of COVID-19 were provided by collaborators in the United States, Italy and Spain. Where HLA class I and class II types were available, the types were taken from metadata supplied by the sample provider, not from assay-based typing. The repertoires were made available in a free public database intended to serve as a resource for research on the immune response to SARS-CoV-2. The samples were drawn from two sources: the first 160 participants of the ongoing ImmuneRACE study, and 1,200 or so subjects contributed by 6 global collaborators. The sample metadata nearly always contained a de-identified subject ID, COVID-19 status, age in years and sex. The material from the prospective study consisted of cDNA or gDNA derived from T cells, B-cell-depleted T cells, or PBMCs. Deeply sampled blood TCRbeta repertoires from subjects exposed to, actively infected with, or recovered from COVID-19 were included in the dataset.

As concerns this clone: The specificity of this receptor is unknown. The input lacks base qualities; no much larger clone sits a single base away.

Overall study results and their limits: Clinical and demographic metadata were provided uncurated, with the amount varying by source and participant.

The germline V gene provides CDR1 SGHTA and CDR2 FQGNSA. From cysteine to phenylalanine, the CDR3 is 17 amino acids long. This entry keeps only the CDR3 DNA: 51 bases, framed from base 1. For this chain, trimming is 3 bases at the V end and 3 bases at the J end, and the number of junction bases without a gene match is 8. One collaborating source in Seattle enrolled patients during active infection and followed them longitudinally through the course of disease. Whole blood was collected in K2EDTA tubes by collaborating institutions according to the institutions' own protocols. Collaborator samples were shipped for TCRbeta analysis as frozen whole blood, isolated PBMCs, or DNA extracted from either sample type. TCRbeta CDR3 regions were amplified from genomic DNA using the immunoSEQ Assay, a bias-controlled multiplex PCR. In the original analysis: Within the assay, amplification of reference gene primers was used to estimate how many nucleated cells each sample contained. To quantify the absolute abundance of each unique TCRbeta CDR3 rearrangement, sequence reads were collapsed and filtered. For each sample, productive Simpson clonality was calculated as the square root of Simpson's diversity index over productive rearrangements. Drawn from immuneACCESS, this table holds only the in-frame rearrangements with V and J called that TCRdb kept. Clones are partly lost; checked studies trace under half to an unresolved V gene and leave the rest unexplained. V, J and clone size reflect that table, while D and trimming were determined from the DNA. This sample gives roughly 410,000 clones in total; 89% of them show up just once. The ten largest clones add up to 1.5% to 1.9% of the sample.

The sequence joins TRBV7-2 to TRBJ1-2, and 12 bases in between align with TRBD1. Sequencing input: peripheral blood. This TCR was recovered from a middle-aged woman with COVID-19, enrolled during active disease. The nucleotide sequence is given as TGTGCCAGCAGCTTTTCACCGGGACAGGGGGCGGACTATGGCTACACCTTC. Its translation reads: CASSFSPGQGADYGYTF.